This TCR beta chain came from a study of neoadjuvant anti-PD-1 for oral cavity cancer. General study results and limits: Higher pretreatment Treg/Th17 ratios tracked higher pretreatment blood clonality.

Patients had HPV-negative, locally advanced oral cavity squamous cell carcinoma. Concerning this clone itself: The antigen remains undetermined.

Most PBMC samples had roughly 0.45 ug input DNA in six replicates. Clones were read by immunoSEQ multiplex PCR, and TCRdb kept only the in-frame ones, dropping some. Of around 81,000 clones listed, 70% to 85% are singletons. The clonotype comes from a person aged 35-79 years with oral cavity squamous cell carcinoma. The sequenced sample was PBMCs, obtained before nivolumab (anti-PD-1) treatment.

The CDR3: CASSLSSFGNTGELFF. CDR3 coding DNA: TGCGCCAGCAGCTTGTCCTCGTTCGGGAACACCGGGGAGCTGTTTTTT. V and J are TRBV5-1 and TRBJ2-2; D unresolved. Germline loops: CDR1 SGHRS, CDR2 YFSETQ. Deletions cut 1 base from V and 1 base from J, with 11 bases between. CDR3 length equals 16 residues.